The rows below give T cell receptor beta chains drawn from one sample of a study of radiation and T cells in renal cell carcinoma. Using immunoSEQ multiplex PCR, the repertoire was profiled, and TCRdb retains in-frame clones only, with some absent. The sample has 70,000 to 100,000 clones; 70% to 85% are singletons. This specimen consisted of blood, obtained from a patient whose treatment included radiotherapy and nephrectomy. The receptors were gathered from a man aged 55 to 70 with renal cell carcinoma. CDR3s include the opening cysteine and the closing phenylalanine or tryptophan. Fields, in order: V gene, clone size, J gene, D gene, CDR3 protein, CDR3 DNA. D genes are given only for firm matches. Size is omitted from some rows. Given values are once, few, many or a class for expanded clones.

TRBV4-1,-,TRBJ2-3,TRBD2,CASSFGGAGGPGGTDTQYF,TGCGCCAGCAGTTTTGGGGGAGCGGGAGGGCCGGGGGGCACAGATACGCAGTATTTT
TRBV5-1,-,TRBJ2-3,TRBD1,CASSLDRGGVTQYF,TGCGCCAGCAGCTTAGACAGGGGGGGCGTTACGCAGTATTTT
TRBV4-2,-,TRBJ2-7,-,CASSHDRQSYEQYF,TGTGCCAGCAGCCATGACAGGCAGTCCTACGAGCAGTACTTC
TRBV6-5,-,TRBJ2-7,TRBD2,CASSYRREPTYEQYF,TGTGCCAGCAGTTACCGGCGGGAGCCAACCTACGAGCAGTACTTC
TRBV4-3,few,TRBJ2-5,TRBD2,CASSQDLPGGSPQYF,TGCGCCAGCAGCCAAGATCTACCGGGGGGATCGCCCCAGTACTTC
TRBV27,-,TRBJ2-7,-,CASSLLGYEQYF,TGTGCCAGCAGTTTACTTGGGTACGAGCAGTACTTC
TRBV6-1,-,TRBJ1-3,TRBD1,CASSEPSGGGHTIYF,TGTGCCAGCAGTGAACCATCAGGGGGCGGACACACCATATATTTT
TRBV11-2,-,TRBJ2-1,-,CASSLAEGRNEQFF,TGTGCCAGCAGCTTAGCTGAGGGGCGCAATGAGCAGTTCTTC
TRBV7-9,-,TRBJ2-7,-,CASSLSPNDRYEQYF,TGTGCCAGCAGCTTGAGTCCAAATGATCGCTACGAGCAGTACTTC
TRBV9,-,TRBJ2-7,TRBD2,CASSPTSGYSYEQYF,TGTGCCAGCAGCCCTACTAGCGGATACTCCTACGAGCAGTACTTC
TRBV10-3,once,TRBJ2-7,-,CAIRYGPASYEQYF,TGTGCCATCAGGTACGGCCCCGCAAGCTACGAGCAGTACTTC
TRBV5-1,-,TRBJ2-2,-,CASSPGMTNTGELFF,TGCGCCAGCAGCCCTGGGATGACGAACACCGGGGAGCTGTTTTTT
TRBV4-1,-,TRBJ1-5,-,CASSRTGKGQPQHF,TGCGCCAGCAGCCGCACAGGGAAGGGGCAGCCCCAGCATTTT
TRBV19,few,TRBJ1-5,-,CASSSTGRSQPQHF,TGTGCCAGTAGTAGTACAGGGAGGAGTCAGCCCCAGCATTTT
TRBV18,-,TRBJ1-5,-,CASSPSPKNQPQHF,TGTGCCAGCTCACCTTCCCCAAAGAATCAGCCCCAGCATTTT
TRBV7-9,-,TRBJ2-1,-,CASSLSTSADEQFF,TGTGCCAGCAGCCTCTCTACTTCCGCCGATGAGCAGTTCTTC
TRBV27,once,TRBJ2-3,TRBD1,CASTRDRGKRTDTQYF,TGTGCCAGCACCCGAGACAGGGGAAAACGCACAGATACGCAGTATTTT
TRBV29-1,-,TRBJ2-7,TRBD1,CSVERTGQPFF,TGCAGCGTTGAACGTACGGGACAGCCCTTTTTC
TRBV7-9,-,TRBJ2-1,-,CASSRGGFEEGEQFF,TGTGCCAGCAGCCGGGGTGGGTTCGAAGAGGGTGAGCAGTTCTTC